This T cell receptor (beta chain) was captured in a study of blood T cell repertoires in COVID-19. The CDR3 is 15 residues long. CDR1 and CDR2 from the germline V gene are KGHSH and LQKENI. Trimming removed 10 bases at V and 2 bases at J, with 18 bases between. Method: immunoSEQ multiplex PCR; TCRdb's copy keeps in-frame clones and lacks some. The sample records 280,000 or so clones, 70% to 90% being singletons. Recovered participants had two consecutive negative NP/OP PCR tests, healthcare professional clearance, or symptom resolution. This clonotype was sampled from a man aged 25 to 40 who had recovered from COVID-19. The sequenced sample consisted of PBMCs or T cells enriched from blood (not recorded which). This chain links TRBV18 with TRBJ2-1, with D maybe TRBD1 (5 bases). The CDR3 bases are TGTGCCACCGATCCGGCAGGGCCCCCCTACAATGAGCAGTTCTTC. Amino acid sequence: CATDPAGPPYNEQFF.